This T cell receptor (beta chain) was identified in a study of monozygotic twins with inflammatory bowel disease. The CDR3 consists of 14 residues. CDR1 GTSNPN and CDR2 SVGIG come from the germline V gene (reference sequence). About 3.5 ug of total RNA went into each TCR library. TCRdb reworked the 5' RACE reads into one entry per CDR3 protein, no DNA. This table holds approximately 400,000 distinct CDR3 sequences. Researchers collected over 2 ml of blood per donor. The receptor's source is a human donor with ulcerative colitis or Crohn's disease, or a healthy co-twin of an affected twin (not recorded which). The sample comprised blood. V is TRBV30 and J is TRBJ2-1; TCRdb selects TRBD2, and the lack of DNA leaves this call unchecked. CDR3 loop: CAFDRGTSGSEQFF.